Following are 29 T cell receptor beta chains from one sample sequenced in a study of T cell responses to AZD1222 COVID-19 vaccine. Sequenced by immunoSEQ multiplex PCR; TCRdb stores in-frame clones only, minus some. The sample carries more than 120,000 clones, roughly nine tenths recorded once. The source was peripheral blood, collected 28 days after the second AZD1222 dose. The origin of the receptors is an adult who received the AZD1222 COVID-19 vaccine.

The rearrangement joins TRBV6-5 to TRBJ2-1; D is unclear. The CDR3 totals 12 residues. Germline CDR1 is MNHEY and CDR2 is SVGAGI. V was shortened by 6 bases and J by 7 bases, with 10 bases between the two germline ends. CDR3 DNA: TGTGCCAGCAGCTCTCTCTTAAATGAGCAGTTCTTC. This codes for CASSSLLNEQFF.

The gene calls are TRBV2 and TRBJ1-6, with D possibly matching TRBD1 (5 bases). Trimming shortened V by 2 bases and J by 2 bases, and 10 bases separated the two germline ends. The CDR3 runs 16 residues. Germline V gene sequence: CDR1 SNHLY, CDR2 FYNNEI. CDR3 amino acids: CASSENGGTYNSPLHF. For the CDR3, the DNA is TGTGCCAGCAGTGAAAACGGGGGAACCTATAATTCACCCCTCCACTTT.

V gene TRBV27 combines with J gene TRBJ1-5; D gene ambiguous. Trimming shortened V by 6 bases and J by 2 bases, and 20 bases separated the two germline ends. The CDR3 is 17 residues long. Per the germline V gene, CDR1 is MNHEY and CDR2 is SMNVEV (reference sequence). The CDR3 loop reads CASSSRTKSTGNQPQHF. CDR3 in DNA: TGTGCCAGCAGCAGCCGCACTAAGAGTACGGGCAATCAGCCCCAGCATTTT.

The V gene is TRBV6-5, the J gene TRBJ1-5; 8 bases agree with TRBD1. This CDR3 spans 15 amino acids. Germline V gene lookup returns CDR1 MNHEY and CDR2 SVGAGI. Losses at the gene ends were 6 bases for V and 5 bases for J; bases not matched to a gene: 9. CDR3 loop: CASSRTGGRDQPQHF. CDR3 sequence (DNA): TGTGCCAGCAGCCGAACAGGGGGACGGGATCAGCCCCAGCATTTT.

The rearrangement uses TRBV29-1 and TRBJ1-4, with D hard to call. V was shortened by 4 bases and J by 7 bases, with 13 bases between the two germline ends. Germline CDR1 reads SQVTM; CDR2 reads ANQGSEA. This CDR3 spans 13 amino acids. The CDR3 DNA follows: TGCAGCGTTGCATATATAAAGGGTGAAAAACTGTTTTTT. It translates to CSVAYIKGEKLFF.

The rearrangement joins TRBV7-9 to TRBJ1-2, with D perhaps matching TRBD1 (5 bases). CDR3 length equals 18 residues. Germline loops: CDR1 SEHNR, CDR2 FQNEAQ (reference sequence). Trimming shortened V by 4 bases and J by 2 bases, and 23 bases separated the two germline ends. CDR3 in amino acids: CASSYLGVAGLLNYGYTF. CDR3 nucleotide sequence: TGTGCCAGCAGCTATTTAGGGGTGGCAGGACTCCTAAACTATGGCTACACCTTC.

The V gene is TRBV4-3, the J gene TRBJ2-3, with TRBD2 as a possible D gene (6 bases). The CDR3 is 15 residues long. The germline V gene encodes CDR1 LGHNA and CDR2 YSLEER. The V gene lost 2 bases and the J gene lost 7 bases, with 16 bases spanning the gap. Here the CDR3 DNA reads TGCGCCAGCAGCCAACCTAGTGGGGGGAAACATACGCAGTATTTT. As protein: CASSQPSGGKHTQYF.

The V gene is TRBV3-1 (or the pseudogene TRBV3-2), the J gene TRBJ2-7, with unresolved D. The CDR3 contains 12 residues. In germline, CDR1 is LGHDT, CDR2 YNNKEL (reference sequence). V was cut by 3 bases and J by 3 bases, with 6 bases left in between. As DNA, the CDR3 is TGTGCCAGCAGCCAGGGCTTCTACGAGCAGTACTTC. Protein: CASSQGFYEQYF.

This chain links TRBV19 with TRBJ1-5; D call uncertain. The V end was cut by 5 bases, the J end by 6 bases, with 14 bases between. Germline CDR1 reads LNHDA; CDR2 reads SQIVND (reference sequence). There are 14 residues in the CDR3. CDR3 sequence reads: CASSAGEEVQPQHF. DNA of the CDR3: TGTGCCAGTAGTGCGGGAGAGGAGGTTCAGCCCCAGCATTTT.

In its sample, this clone was seen once. The V gene is TRBV4-3, the J gene TRBJ1-4, with D hard to call. V lost 1 base and J 8 bases, leaving 8 bases between the germline ends. The CDR3 has 13 amino acids. Per germline, CDR1 LGHNA and CDR2 YSLEER. The CDR3 region is CASSQGSGEKLFF. DNA for the CDR3: TGCGCCAGCAGCCAAGGTAGTGGCGAAAAACTGTTTTTT.

V and J are TRBV11-2 and TRBJ1-1; no firm D call. This CDR3 has 12 amino acids. The V gene's germline CDR1 is SGHAT and CDR2 FQNNGV. Trimming left V 3 bases short and J 5 bases short, with 7 bases between. The CDR3 DNA reads as TGTGCCAGCAGCTTTGCGAGAACTGAAGCTTTCTTT. It yields the protein CASSFARTEAFF.

This chain joins TRBV19 and TRBJ2-6; possible D gene TRBD2, 6 bases. The CDR3 spans 17 residues. The V gene lost 8 bases and the J gene lost 1 base, with 18 bases spanning the gap. Germline CDR1 and CDR2: LNHDA and SQIVND (reference sequence). The CDR3 loop is CASGPGVLLSGANVLTF. The CDR3 nucleotides are TGTGCCAGTGGTCCGGGGGTCCTGCTTTCTGGGGCCAACGTCCTGACTTTC.

The chain links TRBV29-1 to TRBJ1-1, with a tentative D call TRBD1 (6 bases). CDR1 SQVTM and CDR2 ANQGSEA come from the germline V gene. The CDR3 sequence is 14 residues long. Trimming shortened V by 3 bases and J by 3 bases, and 14 bases separated the two germline ends. The CDR3 DNA reads TGCAGCGTTGATCAGGGGCTAGGGGACACTGAAGCTTTCTTT. This encodes CSVDQGLGDTEAFF.

The chain couples TRBV30 to TRBJ1-2; 8 nucleotides match TRBD1. The V segment lost 0 bases and the J segment 8 bases; nucleotides outside the gene matches: 11. The CDR3 loop spans 15 amino acids. CDR1 is GTSNPN and CDR2 is SVGIG in the germline V gene (reference sequence). CDR3 protein: CAWSVRGRGQGGYTF. For the CDR3, the DNA is TGTGCCTGGAGTGTACGGGGCAGGGGGCAGGGAGGCTACACCTTC.

This chain uses TRBV29-1 with TRBJ2-7, with a tentative D call TRBD2 (5 bases). CDR1 is SQVTM and CDR2 is ANQGSEA in the germline V gene. The CDR3 extends over 13 amino acids. V shed 7 bases and J shed 4 bases, with 17 bases lying between them. CDR3 DNA sequence: TGCAGCGCTGTTCCGGCGGGCAGATACGAGCAGTACTTC. This gives the protein CSAVPAGRYEQYF.

The genes are TRBV19 and TRBJ1-6; TRBD1 matches at 7 bases. The CDR3 contains 12 residues. Losses at the gene ends were 6 bases for V and 11 bases for J; bases not matched to a gene: 4. Germline loops: CDR1 LNHDA, CDR2 SQIVND (reference sequence). CDR3 region: CASSAGTAPLHF. DNA of the CDR3: TGTGCCAGTAGCGCCGGGACAGCACCCCTCCACTTT.

The chain combines TRBV27 with TRBJ1-1, with D possibly being TRBD1 (6 bases). From germline, CDR1 is MNHEY and CDR2 SMNVEV (reference sequence). The CDR3 consists of 12 residues. V dropped 5 bases and J dropped 3 bases, with 7 bases sitting between them. The CDR3 protein is CASSTGYTEAFF. The CDR3 region has the DNA TGTGCCAGCAGTACAGGGTACACTGAAGCTTTCTTT.

The chain recombines TRBV6-5 with TRBJ1-5; D is perhaps TRBD1 (5 bases). The CDR3 spans 14 residues. Germline V gene lookup returns CDR1 MNHEY and CDR2 SVGAGI. V was shortened by 8 bases and J by 4 bases, with 15 bases between the two germline ends. CDR3 nucleotides: TGTGCCAGCGCCGGGACCAGTGGTAATCAGCCCCAGCATTTT. It translates to CASAGTSGNQPQHF.

This clone was counted once. The V and J genes are TRBV15 and TRBJ1-5, with a weak D call TRBD1 (5 bases). V was trimmed by 5 bases and J by 2 bases, leaving 10 bases between them. Looked up from germline, CDR1 is LNHNV and CDR2 is YYDKDF (reference sequence). There are 14 residues in the CDR3. The CDR3, as DNA: TGTGCCACCAGCTGGGGGAGGGGCAATCAGCCCCAGCATTTT. Its translation is CATSWGRGNQPQHF.

J is TRBJ1-2 and V is TRBV12-3 or TRBV12-4; tentative D call: TRBD1 (6 bases). V lost 5 bases to trimming and J lost 8 bases, with 12 bases between them. This CDR3 has 12 amino acids. CDR3 residues: CASSPRGRGYTF. The CDR3 region has the DNA TGTGCCAGCAGTCCCAGGGGACGCGGCTACACCTTC.

The chain couples TRBV6-2 or TRBV6-3 to TRBJ1-1; D is uncertain. Germline V CDR1 and CDR2: MNHEY, SVGEGT. V was cut by 2 bases and J by 2 bases, with 15 bases left in between. This CDR3 is 16 amino acids long. As DNA, the CDR3 is TGTGCCAGCAGTTACGGTCTGAGTTGGGTCAACACTGAAGCTTTCTTT. This gives the protein CASSYGLSWVNTEAFF.

The V call is TRBV6-6, the J call TRBJ2-2; D gene ambiguous. This CDR3 region has 12 residues. Germline CDR1 MNHNY, CDR2 SVGAGI (reference sequence). V was pared by 7 bases and J by 4 bases, with 7 bases between. CDR3 in amino acids: CASKVSTGELFF. CDR3 in DNA: TGTGCCAGCAAAGTGAGCACCGGGGAGCTGTTTTTT.

The gene calls are TRBV7-9 and TRBJ1-3; the D is unclear. The CDR3 contains 14 residues. Germline V CDR1 and CDR2: SEHNR, FQNEAQ (reference sequence). V was shortened by 3 bases and J by 2 bases, with 8 bases between the two germline ends. The CDR3 sequence: CASSFLFPGNTIYF. CDR3 DNA sequence: TGTGCCAGCAGCTTCCTATTTCCTGGAAACACCATATATTTT. Full variable domain (outside the CDR3, taken from reference TRBV7-9 and TRBJ1-3): DTGVSQNPRHKITKRGQNVTFRCDPISEHNRLYWYRQTLGQGPEFLTYFQNEAQLEKSRLLSDRFSAERPKGSFSTLEIQRTEQGDSAMYLCASSFLFPGNTIYFGEGSWLTVV.

CDR3 coding DNA: TGTGCCAGCAGTTCCCGCGGGCAGCCCCAGCATTTT. Its translation is CASSSRGQPQHF. The chain carries TRBV6-5 and TRBJ1-5, with D unclear. Germline CDR1 and CDR2: MNHEY and SVGAGI. This CDR3 region has 12 residues. Trimming took off 4 bases at V and 7 bases at J, with 8 bases between the two ends.

This clone was found a few times. This sequence joins TRBV18 and TRBJ2-7; D gene ambiguous. Per the germline V gene, CDR1 is KGHSH and CDR2 is LQKENI. The CDR3 extends over 13 amino acids. Trimming removed 3 bases at V and 6 bases at J, with 12 bases between. This CDR3 reads CASSPRAVVEQYF. CDR3 coding DNA: TGTGCCAGCTCACCTCGGGCGGTGGTCGAGCAGTACTTC. Full variable domain (remainder filled in from reference TRBV18 and TRBJ2-7): NAGVMQNPRHLVRRRGQEARLRCSPMKGHSHVYWYRQLPEEGLKFMVYLQKENIIDESGMPKERFSAEFPKEGPSILRIQQVVRGDSAAYFCASSPRAVVEQYFGPGTRLTVT.

The V gene is TRBV13, the J gene TRBJ2-5, with D unresolved. The germline V gene has CDR1 PRHDT and CDR2 FYEKMQ (reference sequence). The CDR3 has 13 residues. The ends were cut back, 0 bases at V and 4 bases at J, with 6 bases in the middle. The CDR3 is CASSLGGRETQYF. DNA for the CDR3: TGTGCCAGCAGCTTAGGGGGTAGAGAGACCCAGTACTTC.

V gene TRBV5-1 combines with J gene TRBJ2-1, with 7 bases matching TRBD2. The CDR3 is 20 residues long. Germline-derived CDR1 and CDR2 are SGHRS and YFSETQ. V shed 3 bases, J shed 4 bases, and the junction held 22 bases outside the gene matches. CDR3 region: CASSSPTGPWTGGSYNEQFF. The CDR3 nucleotides read TGCGCCAGCAGCTCCCCCACCGGGCCCTGGACGGGGGGTTCTTACAATGAGCAGTTCTTC.

The gene calls are TRBV6-5 and TRBJ1-6, with D maybe TRBD1 (5 bases). Germline CDR1 and CDR2: MNHEY and SVGAGI. This CDR3 is 12 amino acids long. Between the trimmed V and J ends, which lost 6 bases and 7 bases, there was a span of 7 bases. The CDR3 bases are TGTGCCAGCAGGGGGCAAAATTCACCCCTCCACTTT. This translates into CASRGQNSPLHF.

J is TRBJ2-5 and V is TRBV4-1; 7 bases line up with TRBD1. In germline, CDR1 is MGHRA, CDR2 YSYEKL. J lost 1 base, V lost 4 bases, and 9 bases had no gene match. CDR3 length: 16 amino acids. In DNA, the CDR3 is TGCGCCAGCAGCCCGACTGGACAGGCCTTCCAAGAGACCCAGTACTTC. Its protein is CASSPTGQAFQETQYF.